These 7 T cell receptor beta chains were sequenced from one sample in a study of coeliac disease. Some clones are missing from TCRdb's copy, which holds only in-frame ones; the method was immunoSEQ multiplex PCR. The sample has several thousand clones; 69% are singletons. Sequencing was carried out using intraepithelial lymphocytes from the gut. These receptors were obtained from a man aged 25-45 years with celiac disease.

V is TRBV9 and J is TRBJ2-1; TRBD2 agrees at 8 bases. Germline V gene data show CDR1 as SGDLS and CDR2 as YYNGEE. This CDR3 comprises 14 residues. V lost 0 bases to trimming and J lost 7 bases; unmatched junction nucleotides: 3. The CDR3 nucleotides are TGTGCCAGCAGCGTAGAGTCTAGCGGGAATGAGCAGTTCTTC. The encoded protein is CASSVESSGNEQFF.

The chain recombines TRBV5-1 with TRBJ1-2; TRBD1 is a possible D gene (5 bases). CDR3 length equals 15 residues. The V and J ends lost 0 bases and 8 bases respectively, with 17 bases between them. Germline V gene sequence: CDR1 SGHRS, CDR2 YFSETQ. CDR3 loop: CASSLAGLGRLGYTF. As DNA, the CDR3 is TGCGCCAGCAGCTTGGCGGGACTGGGCCGGCTAGGCTACACCTTC.

This clone was counted only a few times. The CDR3 protein is CATRTGNTEAFF. The CDR3 DNA reads TGTGCCACCAGGACGGGGAACACTGAAGCTTTCTTT. J is TRBJ1-1 and V is TRBV7-9; D not certain. The CDR3 length is 12 residues. Germline V lookup: CDR1 SEHNR, CDR2 FQNEAQ (reference sequence). Deletions cut 10 bases from V and 1 base from J, with 10 bases between. The full variable domain, its missing parts supplied by reference TRBV7-9 and TRBJ1-1, is DTGVSQNPRHKITKRGQNVTFRCDPISEHNRLYWYRQTLGQGPEFLTYFQNEAQLEKSRLLSDRFSAERPKGSFSTLEIQRTEQGDSAMYLCATRTGNTEAFFGQGTRLTVV.

The rearrangement links TRBV11-3 to TRBJ2-1; 8 nucleotides line up with TRBD2. The CDR3 covers 16 residues. Trimming took 1 base from V and 9 from J; bases not matched to a gene: 11. CDR1 and CDR2 from the germline V gene are SGHNT and YENEEA. The CDR3 spells CASSLAAGADLGEQFF. In nucleotides, the CDR3 is TGTGCCAGCAGCTTAGCAGCGGGAGCCGATTTAGGTGAGCAGTTCTTC.

The gene calls are TRBV27 and TRBJ2-1, with TRBD1 as a possible D gene (5 bases). Germline CDR1 is MNHEY and CDR2 is SMNVEV (reference sequence). V shed 2 bases and J shed 2 bases, with 10 bases lying between them. CDR3 size: 15 residues. The CDR3, as DNA: TGTGCCAGCAGTTTAAGGGGAAACACCTACAATGAGCAGTTCTTC. Translating it yields CASSLRGNTYNEQFF.

V gene TRBV2 combines with J gene TRBJ1-2; TRBD1 might be the D (6 bases). V lost 8 bases and J lost 7, with 20 bases in between. Germline-derived CDR1 and CDR2 are SNHLY and FYNNEI. The CDR3 sequence is 14 residues long. The CDR3 DNA reads as TGTGCCAGCTTTGCGGGGGGGCGATTATCTGGCTACACCTTC. It is translated as CASFAGGRLSGYTF.

The rearrangement joins TRBV28 to TRBJ1-4, with 9 bases that match TRBD1. The V segment lost 7 bases and the J segment 7 bases; nucleotides outside the gene matches: 7. Germline V gene lookup returns CDR1 MDHEN and CDR2 SYDVKM. This CDR3 is built from 14 residues. In nucleotides, the CDR3 is TGTGCCAGCACCACGGGACAGGGTCCTGAAAAACTGTTTTTT. Amino acids: CASTTGQGPEKLFF.